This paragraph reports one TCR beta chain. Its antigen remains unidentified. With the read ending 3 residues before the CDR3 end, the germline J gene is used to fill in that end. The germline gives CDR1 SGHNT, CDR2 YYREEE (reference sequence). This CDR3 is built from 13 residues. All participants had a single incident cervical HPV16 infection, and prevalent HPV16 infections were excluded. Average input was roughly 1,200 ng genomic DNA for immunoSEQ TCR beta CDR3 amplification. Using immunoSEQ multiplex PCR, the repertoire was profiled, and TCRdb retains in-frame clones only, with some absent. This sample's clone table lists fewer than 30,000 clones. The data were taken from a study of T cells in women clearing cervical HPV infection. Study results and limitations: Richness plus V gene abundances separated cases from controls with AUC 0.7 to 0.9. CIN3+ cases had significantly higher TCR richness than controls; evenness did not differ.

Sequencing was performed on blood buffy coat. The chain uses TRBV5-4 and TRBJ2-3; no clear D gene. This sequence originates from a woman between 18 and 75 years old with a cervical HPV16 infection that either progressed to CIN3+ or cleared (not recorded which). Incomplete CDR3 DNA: TGTGCCAGCAGCGAGGCGGCACAAGAGACG. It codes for CASSEAAQET. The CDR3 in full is CASSEAAQETQYF. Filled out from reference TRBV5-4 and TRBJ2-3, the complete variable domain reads ETGVTQSPTHLIKTRGQQVTLRCSSQSGHNTVSWYQQALGQGPQFIFQYYREEENGRGNFPPRFSGLQFPNYSSELNVNALELDDSALYLCASSEAAQETQYFGPGTRLTVL.